These 12 T cell receptor beta chains were all obtained from the same sample, sequenced in a study of T cells in localized non-small cell lung cancer. The method was immunoSEQ multiplex PCR; TCRdb's version includes in-frame clones alone and lacks a portion of them. The sample lists fewer than 45,000 clones; more than 85% were seen once. Sequencing was performed on peripheral blood, taken before any cancer treatment. These receptors originate from a woman aged 18-49 years with stage III lung adenocarcinoma.

The V call is TRBV23-1, the J call TRBJ2-7, with 7 nucleotides matching TRBD1. TRBV23-1 is an ORF, with its function uncertain. This CDR3 has 14 residues. Unmatched junction bases numbered 2, after V lost 3 bases and J lost 0 bases. This chain's CDR3 is CASSHRQGSYEQYF. In DNA, the CDR3 is TGCGCCAGCAGTCATCGACAGGGCTCCTACGAGCAGTACTTC.

The chain joins TRBV1 to TRBJ2-1; TRBD2 reflects the table's D call only, with no check against the DNA. TRBV1 counts as a pseudogene. The CDR3 consists of 23 residues. The CDR3 loop is CTSSQDSGLAGLLTFSSYNEQFF. CDR3 nucleotides: TGCACCAGCAGCCAAGATTCGGGACTAGCGGGTCTTCTCACCTTTAGCTCCTACAATGAGCAGTTCTTC.

This chain connects TRBV9 to TRBJ2-3; TRBD2 matches 8 bases. The CDR3 is made up of 17 amino acids. Trimming removed 0 bases from V and 2 bases from J; junction bases left unmatched: 8. CDR1 is SGDLS, CDR2 YYNGEE, per germline. The CDR3 region has the DNA TGTGCCAGCAGCGTAGGGGGAATAGCGGGGTTCACAGATACGCAGTATTTT. Translated: CASSVGGIAGFTDTQYF.

This chain joins TRBV19 and TRBJ2-2; 11 bases are shared with TRBD2. V lost 2 bases and J lost 1; bases outside the gene matches: 9. This CDR3 has 19 amino acids. The V gene's germline CDR1 is LNHDA and CDR2 SQIVND (reference sequence). CDR3 protein: CASSISLRTSGGNTGELFF. CDR3 in DNA: TGTGCCAGTAGTATATCCCTCCGTACTAGCGGGGGGAACACCGGGGAGCTGTTTTTT. Based on the CDR3 plus reference TRBV19 and TRBJ2-2, the full variable domain is DGGITQSPKYLFRKEGQNVTLSCEQNLNHDAMYWYRQDPGQGLRLIYYSQIVNDFQKGDIAEGYSVSREKKESFPLTVTSAQKNPTAFYLCASSISLRTSGGNTGELFFGEGSRLTVL.

The J gene is TRBJ1-6, the V gene TRBV7-9, with D possibly matching TRBD1 (5 bases). Germline loops: CDR1 SEHNR, CDR2 FQNEAQ (reference sequence). The CDR3 is 15 amino acids. Trimming cost V 5 bases and J 11 bases, with 19 bases left between them. CDR3 sequence: CASSPPARDRTPLHF. Written as DNA, the CDR3 is TGTGCCAGCAGCCCCCCCGCCCGGGACCGGACACCCCTCCACTTT.

The V gene is TRBV23-1, the J gene TRBJ1-4, with 7 bases matching TRBD1. TRBV23-1 is labeled an ORF, and its function is uncertain. V was clipped by 3 bases and J by 3 bases; unmatched bases: 19. The CDR3 has 20 amino acids. The CDR3 region has the DNA TGCGCCAGCAGTCACTTCCGGAAGACAGGGCGTAGTAGGGCTAATGAAAAACTGTTTTTT. Protein product: CASSHFRKTGRSRANEKLFF.

The rearrangement links TRBV19 to TRBJ1-4; TRBD1 matches 10 bases. Germline V CDR1 and CDR2: LNHDA, SQIVND (reference sequence). Losses at the gene ends were 4 bases for V and 7 bases for J; bases not matched to a gene: 6. This CDR3 has 15 amino acids. The CDR3 sequence is CASSNRDRGGEKLFF. The CDR3 DNA follows: TGTGCCAGTAGTAACCGGGACAGGGGAGGTGAAAAACTGTTTTTT. Together with reference TRBV19 and TRBJ1-4, the CDR3 gives the full variable domain: DGGITQSPKYLFRKEGQNVTLSCEQNLNHDAMYWYRQDPGQGLRLIYYSQIVNDFQKGDIAEGYSVSREKKESFPLTVTSAQKNPTAFYLCASSNRDRGGEKLFFGSGTQLSVL.

The rearrangement joins TRBV29-1 to TRBJ1-3; 11 nucleotides match TRBD1. V shed 6 bases, J shed 3 bases, and the junction held 10 bases outside the gene matches. The CDR3 loop spans 16 amino acids. The germline V gene has CDR1 SQVTM and CDR2 ANQGSEA. CDR3 loop: CSVSHFGTGGGNTIYF. CDR3 coding DNA: TGCAGCGTCTCACACTTCGGGACAGGGGGTGGAAACACCATATATTTT.

This clone was observed a handful of times. The V call is TRBV5-1, the J call TRBJ1-1; tentatively, D is TRBD1 (5 bases). Trimming removed 1 base at V and 0 bases at J, with 10 bases between. CDR3 length: 15 residues. CDR1 and CDR2 from the germline V gene are SGHRS and YFSETQ. The CDR3 bases are TGCGCCAGCAGCTTGCTCGGGGGAATGAACACTGAAGCTTTCTTT. Its protein is CASSLLGGMNTEAFF.

This clone was seen more than once but under ten times. The rearrangement links TRBV29-1 to TRBJ2-7; no definite D call. The CDR3 has 12 residues. Trimming cost V 7 bases and J 2 bases, with 12 bases left between them. CDR1 is SQVTM and CDR2 is ANQGSEA in the germline V gene. CDR3 loop: CSAGSGPYEQYF. The CDR3 nucleotides read TGCAGCGCCGGATCCGGACCCTACGAGCAGTACTTC.

This chain links TRBV6-6 with TRBJ1-4, with 8 bases matching TRBD1. CDR1 and CDR2 (germline): MNHNY, SVGAGI (reference sequence). Unmatched junction bases numbered 9, after V lost 5 bases and J lost 7 bases. The CDR3 loop spans 15 amino acids. CDR3 protein: CASSNPRGTGEKLFF. CDR3 bases: TGTGCCAGCAGTAACCCGCGAGGGACAGGTGAAAAACTGTTTTTT.

Comments on this clone: The junction differs from germline at one of its ends, possibly a read error. V and J are TRBV18 and TRBJ2-3; 8 bases are shared with TRBD2. The CDR3 has 15 residues. CDR1 and CDR2 (germline): KGHSH, LQKENI. CDR3 sequence: CASSPPSGSRDTQYF. As DNA, the CDR3 is TGTGCCAGCTCACCACCGAGCGGGAGCAGAGATACGCAGTATTTT. The full variable domain, in which reference TRBV18 and TRBJ2-3 provide the parts outside the CDR3, is NAGVMQNPRHLVRRRGQEARLRCSPMKGHSHVYWYRQLPEEGLKFMVYLQKENIIDESGMPKERFSAEFPKEGPSILRIQQVVRGDSAAYFCASSPPSGSRDTQYFGPGTRLTVL.